The following is a T cell receptor beta chain sequence with its context. Its cognate antigen is unknown. This specimen comes from a study of T cells expressing NK-cell markers. The overall study: TCR beta repertoires came from sorted CD3+CD56+NKG2C+, CD3+CD56+NKG2C- and CD3+CD56-NKG2C+ T cells. Study-wide findings and caveats: These clonotypes additionally ranked first within the CD3+CD56-NKG2C+ fraction of a few donors. Uncertainty persisted over the HCMV specificity of expanded NKG2C+ T cell clones.

Researchers built TCR beta cDNA using 5'RACE template switching with UMIs. TCRdb reanalyzed the 5' RACE reads, giving one entry per CDR3 protein sequence and no DNA. This table lists 550,000 or so distinct CDR3 sequences. Germline loops: CDR1 SEHNR, CDR2 FQNEAQ (reference sequence). This CDR3 comprises 15 residues. Sequenced sample: blood T cells: a sorted CD56 or NKG2C T cell subset, CD4+ or CD8+ T cells, or bulk PBMC T cells (not recorded which). This TCR derives from a man between 18 and 29 years old in good health. J is TRBJ1-1 and V is TRBV7-9. CDR3 residues: CASTLRGPMNTEAFF.